The clone carrying this T cell receptor beta chain was seen a few times. Its cognate antigen is unknown. Stated time point: persistent/refractory GD, antithyroid drugs over 5 years with positive TRAb. From PBMCs, RNA was extracted and then used to make the TCR library. Graves' disease diagnosis followed American Thyroid Association guidelines. Germline V gene sequence: CDR1 MNHNS, CDR2 SASEGT. This CDR3 spans 13 amino acids. Trimming removed 5 bases from V and 6 bases from J, with 13 bases in between. The sample belongs to a study of regulatory T cells in long-lasting Graves disease. General study results and limits: Newly diagnosed disease favored TRBV20-1 and TRBJ2-1 over persistent disease.

For TCR beta, libraries came from iRepertoire HTBI primers and Arm-PCR of CDR3 regions. MiXCR, run by TCRdb on the multiplex PCR reads, gives a single entry per CDR3 protein. The sample lists 700,000 or so distinct CDR3 sequences, around 30% occurring once. The sequence derives from a female donor with Graves disease. The chain recombines TRBV6-1 with TRBJ1-1; D gene unclear. This sample comprised peripheral blood mononuclear cells (PBMCs), obtained when the disease was refractory, from a patient treated with antithyroid drugs. For the CDR3, the DNA is TGTGCCAGCAGTCCCGGGCCTTTGCCTGAAGCTTTCTTT. Translation gives CASSPGPLPEAFF.